Listed below are T cell receptor beta chains from one sample, sequenced in a study of shared clonotypes between healthy human individuals. Clones were read by immunoSEQ multiplex PCR, and TCRdb kept only the in-frame ones, dropping some. The data show about 2,500,000 clones, with approximately 90% seen just once and 0.11% to 0.15% held by the top ten. Material: naive CD4+ T cells sorted from blood. The source of these receptors is a man younger than 35 in good health. Each CDR3 is given with its conserved first and last residue. D genes are given only for firm matches. The size of a clone is reported for some rows only, either as once, few or many, or as a class for expanded clones.

d_call	clone_size	v_call	j_call	cdr3_nt	cdr3_aa
TRBD1	NA	TRBV2	TRBJ1-6	TGTGCCAGCAGGGGAGGGACAGGGACAAATTCACCCCTCCACTTT	CASRGGTGTNSPLHF
NA	NA	TRBV11-2	TRBJ2-4	TGTGCCAGCAGCTTAGTGAACCCGACGGCCAAAAACATTCAGTACTTC	CASSLVNPTAKNIQYF
TRBD2	NA	TRBV11-2	TRBJ2-7	TGTGCCAGCAGCTTAAGGGTGATAGCGGGAGAATACTCCTACGAGCAGTACTTC	CASSLRVIAGEYSYEQYF
TRBD2	NA	TRBV6-5	TRBJ2-5	TGTGCCAGCAGGGGGTCCGGGACTAGCGGCGAGACCCAGTACTTC	CASRGSGTSGETQYF
TRBD1	NA	TRBV6-4	TRBJ1-6	TGTGCCAGCAGTGAACAGGGGGCCGGATCACCCCTCCACTTT	CASSEQGAGSPLHF
NA	NA	TRBV30	TRBJ1-3	TGTGCCTGGAGTCACAGTTCTGGAAACACCATATATTTT	CAWSHSSGNTIYF
TRBD2	NA	TRBV7-2	TRBJ2-3	TGTGCCAGCAGCTTAGCGTCCCTAGCGGGGGGGCCTAGCACAGATACGCAGTATTTT	CASSLASLAGGPSTDTQYF
NA	NA	TRBV7-2	TRBJ2-7	TGTGCCAGCTGCTTGGGCGGGTTCTTCTCCTACGAGCAGTACTTC	CASCLGGFFSYEQYF
TRBD1	NA	TRBV6-6	TRBJ2-7	TGTGCCAGCAGCCCGGGACAGGGAAAATACCACGAGCAGTACTTC	CASSPGQGKYHEQYF
TRBD1	once	TRBV28	TRBJ1-2	TGTGCCAGCAGTCGAGGAGGGACAGCCAAATATGGCTACACCTTC	CASSRGGTAKYGYTF
NA	NA	TRBV23-1	TRBJ1-4	TGCGCCAGCAGTCAATGGCCTAGTGGACAGTTGTTTTCAACTAATGAAAAACTGTTTTTT	CASSQWPSGQLFSTNEKLFF
NA	NA	TRBV5-4	TRBJ2-3	TGTGCCAGCAGCTTGGAGGGGCTCGGCACAGATACGCAGTATTTT	CASSLEGLGTDTQYF
TRBD1	NA	TRBV7-7	TRBJ2-3	TGTGCTAGCAGCCCCACAGGGGTAGATACGCAGTATTTT	CASSPTGVDTQYF
TRBD1	NA	TRBV28	TRBJ1-2	TGTGCCAGCAGTTCAGGGGACAGAGACTATGGCTACACCTTC	CASSSGDRDYGYTF
NA	NA	TRBV30	TRBJ2-1	TGTGCCTGGAGTGTGTCACGACCCCCGGCCATAAACAATGAGCAGTTCTTC	CAWSVSRPPAINNEQFF
NA	NA	TRBV18	TRBJ1-2	TGTGCCAGCTCACCAAGACAGTCAGGCTATGGCTACACCTTC	CASSPRQSGYGYTF
TRBD1	NA	TRBV7-2	TRBJ2-4	TGTGCCAGCAGCTTAGCGACAGGGGCAGGAAACATTCAGTACTTC	CASSLATGAGNIQYF
NA	NA	TRBV10-3	TRBJ1-1	TGTGCCATCAGTGCCTCTCACACTGAAGCTTTCTTT	CAISASHTEAFF
NA	NA	TRBV7-8	TRBJ2-5	TGTGCCAGCAGCTTAGGACCGGGGATTGGAGAGACCCAGTACTTC	CASSLGPGIGETQYF
NA	NA	TRBV5-1	TRBJ2-5	TGCGCCAGCAGCTTGGGGGGCGTCCAAGAGACCCAGTACTTC	CASSLGGVQETQYF
NA	NA	TRBV7-2	TRBJ2-1	TGTGCCAGCAGCTTACGTCTCCCGGGAGTCAACAATGAGCAGTTCTTC	CASSLRLPGVNNEQFF
NA	NA	TRBV19	TRBJ1-3	TGTGCCAGTAGACCTGCCAGCGGAAACACCATATATTTT	CASRPASGNTIYF
NA	NA	TRBV5-4	TRBJ1-6	TGTGCCAGCAGCTTGGATCTAGGTCAGGGAGGATCACCCCTCCACTTT	CASSLDLGQGGSPLHF
NA	NA	TRBV2	TRBJ1-2	TGTGCCAGCAGTGAGTCCAGGGACTTCTATGGCTACACCTTC	CASSESRDFYGYTF